This T cell receptor (beta chain) stems from a study of T cells after yellow fever vaccination. One entry per CDR3 protein results from TCRdb running MiXCR on the 5' RACE reads. The sample lists 400,000 or so distinct CDR3 sequences, around 20% occurring once. Study-level points and caveats: Abundant bulk-derived clonotypes could contaminate FACS-sorted repertoires.

CDR3 length: 13 residues. The V end was cut by 3 bases, the J end by 6 bases, with 12 bases between. There are a few counts of this clonotype. Antigen unknown. The chain links TRBV12-3 or TRBV12-4 to TRBJ2-7; D is possibly TRBD1 (6 bases). This TCR was recovered from a man between 18 and 35 years old who received the YFV17D yellow fever vaccine. The sample here was PBMCs, taken before the yellow fever booster vaccination. CDR3: CASSFRQGSEQYF. The CDR3 nucleotides are TGTGCCAGCAGTTTTCGTCAGGGGAGCGAGCAGTACTTC.